This T cell receptor beta chain was captured in a study of blood T cells in healthy people across ages. Study findings and constraints: Long-lived donors had more naive CD4+ cells and higher diversity than aged donors.

This CDR3 has 12 residues. Germline values: CDR1 SGHRS, CDR2 YFSETQ. V lost 2 bases, J lost 6 bases, and 9 bases lay in between. For this clonotype: Its antigen is not known.

The use of a sample-barcoded 5' primer and a J-beta primer mix characterized a second PCR of about 7 to 12 cycles. Each CDR3 protein is one row after TCRdb ran MiXCR on the 5' RACE reads. This sample has hundreds of thousands of distinct CDR3 sequences, with 50% to 65% found just once. Sequencing was performed on blood. This clonotype was sampled from a man aged 80 or over in good health. The V and J genes are TRBV5-1 and TRBJ2-7; D is unclear. The CDR3 nucleotides read TGCGCCAGCAGCTTAGGCAGTGCCGAGCAGTACTTC. It is translated as CASSLGSAEQYF.